This T cell receptor beta chain was identified in a study of immune cell composition in non-small cell lung cancer. The CDR3 contains 13 residues. The V gene's germline CDR1 is SQVTM and CDR2 ANQGSEA. The V gene lost 1 base and the J gene lost 4 bases, with 10 bases spanning the gap. With regard to this clone: Its target is unknown.

The table came from immunoSEQ multiplex PCR; TCRdb's copy has only in-frame clones and leaves some out. Of 1,500 to 2,000 clones listed, around 80% were seen once; the top ten hold 4.5% to 5.5%. Findings and limits, study-wide: TIL tumour reactivity correlated with maximal tumour-associated clone frequency in adenocarcinoma. Roughly 75% of squamous and 30% to 35% of adenocarcinoma cases had tumour-associated clones >0.5%.

This TCR came from a human donor with non-small cell lung cancer. The sample comprised lung tumor tissue. The chain links TRBV29-1 to TRBJ1-2; D is perhaps TRBD1 (6 bases). CDR3 sequence: CSVEARGFYGYTF. CDR3 coding DNA: TGCAGCGTTGAAGCCAGGGGTTTCTATGGCTACACCTTC.